These 24 T cell receptor beta chains originate from one sample sequenced in a study of T cell repertoires in cytomegalovirus infection. TCRdb re-called the reads with MiXCR, one entry per CDR3 protein. The table has over 250,000 distinct CDR3 sequences, 22% seen once. Their specific antigens are unknown. The starting material was cultured PBMCs, obtained from culture after CMV antigen stimulation. These receptors all stem from a human donor in good health (CMV status not recorded). Some clones in this sample may be carry-over from other donors' samples.

This clonotype has ten or more counts. The rearrangement links TRBV7-2 to TRBJ1-2, with 8 bases lining up with TRBD1. The CDR3 is made up of 15 amino acids. Germline-derived CDR1 and CDR2 are SGHTA and FQGNSA. The V segment lost 1 base and the J segment 8 bases; nucleotides outside the gene matches: 9. The CDR3 spells CASSLVNGQGSGYTF. The CDR3 coding sequence is TGTGCCAGCAGCTTAGTCAACGGACAGGGCAGCGGCTACACCTTC.

This clonotype was counted only a few times. This chain joins TRBV11-2 and TRBJ2-3; D possibly corresponds to TRBD2 (5 bases). The CDR3 runs 17 residues. Trimming removed 2 bases at V and 3 bases at J, with 18 bases between. Germline CDR1 SGHAT, CDR2 FQNNGV. CDR3 DNA: TGTGCCAGCAGCTTACGATCTAGCAGAAGAATGACAGATACGCAGTATTTT. Its translation: CASSLRSSRRMTDTQYF. Combining the CDR3 with reference TRBV11-2 and TRBJ2-3 gives the whole variable domain EAGVAQSPRYKIIEKRQSVAFWCNPISGHATLYWYQQILGQGPKLLIQFQNNGVVDDSQLPKDRFSAERLKGVDSTLKIQPAKLEDSAVYLCASSLRSSRRMTDTQYFGPGTRLTVL.

This clonotype appeared many times. The chain couples TRBV7-2 to TRBJ2-1; 10 nucleotides align to TRBD2. Trimming took 6 bases from V and 15 from J; bases not matched to a gene: 11. The CDR3 has 13 amino acids. Germline V gene data show CDR1 as SGHTA and CDR2 as FQGNSA. The CDR3 DNA follows: TGTGCCAGCAGGCAAGCGGGAGGGCCGCTTTTGTTCTTC. This codes for CASRQAGGPLLFF.

Ten or more counts support this clonotype. V and J are TRBV28 and TRBJ1-5, with D possibly being TRBD1 (6 bases). The CDR3 covers 15 residues. Germline CDR1 and CDR2: MDHEN and SYDVKM. V lost 1 base, J lost 2 bases, and 9 bases lay in between. CDR3 bases: TGTGCCAGCAGTTTATCTTCAGGGGGCAATCAGCCCCAGCATTTT. Protein: CASSLSSGGNQPQHF.

V gene TRBV7-9 combines with J gene TRBJ2-1; 8 nucleotides align to TRBD1. Unmatched junction bases numbered 1, after V lost 8 bases and J lost 1 base. Germline CDR1 is SEHNR and CDR2 is FQNEAQ (reference sequence). This CDR3 spans 13 amino acids. CDR3 region: CASRQGSYNEQFF. The CDR3 DNA reads as TGTGCCAGCCGACAGGGGTCCTACAATGAGCAGTTCTTC.

The V gene is TRBV24-1, the J gene TRBJ2-5, with D maybe TRBD1 (6 bases). This CDR3 contains 15 residues. The germline gives CDR1 KGHDR, CDR2 SFDVKD. V shed 3 bases and J shed 4 bases, with 14 bases lying between them. CDR3 loop: CATSDSSTGSETQYF. In nucleotides, the CDR3 is TGTGCCACCAGTGATAGCTCCACAGGGTCAGAGACCCAGTACTTC.

This sequence joins TRBV6-2 or TRBV6-3 and TRBJ1-1, with 7 bases that match TRBD1. The CDR3 consists of 14 residues. CDR1 and CDR2 (germline): MNHEY, SVGEGT. The J segment lost 0 bases and the V segment lost 5 bases, leaving 3 bases of the junction unmatched. The CDR3 here is CASSGGQMNTEAFF. CDR3 coding DNA: TGTGCCAGCAGTGGGGGACAGATGAACACTGAAGCTTTCTTT.

The chain joins TRBV6-2 or TRBV6-3 to TRBJ2-1; D unclear. Trimming removed 10 bases at V and 10 bases at J, with 17 bases between. CDR1 and CDR2 (germline): MNHEY, SVGEGT. There are 12 residues in the CDR3. The CDR3 here is CATTWGLGEQFF. The CDR3 DNA sequence: TGTGCCACCACTTGGGGTCTTGGGGAGCAGTTCTTC.

The sample holds one count of this clonotype. A much larger clonotype is one base distant, so this may be a read error. The chain carries TRBV12-3 or TRBV12-4 and TRBJ1-1; 9 bases align to TRBD1. The length of the CDR3 is 15 residues. CDR3 in DNA: TGTGCCAGCAGACGTCGACAGGGGGGGAACACTGGAGCTTTCTTT. Amino acids: CASRRRQGGNTGAFF.

This chain uses TRBV28 with TRBJ2-2, with D possibly being TRBD2 (6 bases). In germline, CDR1 is MDHEN, CDR2 SYDVKM. Trimming stripped 2 bases from V and 7 bases from J, with 17 bases between. The CDR3 runs to 16 residues. The CDR3 reads CASSLLEGSVHGELFF. CDR3 DNA: TGTGCCAGCAGTTTACTGGAGGGGTCGGTACACGGGGAGCTGTTTTTT.

This chain joins TRBV30 and TRBJ2-1, with D unclear. Germline-derived CDR1 and CDR2 are GTSNPN and SVGIG (reference sequence). Trimming cost V 0 bases and J 8 bases, with 8 bases left between them. The CDR3 runs 12 residues. Here the CDR3 reads CAWSVLGYEQFF. The CDR3 DNA sequence: TGTGCCTGGAGTGTACTGGGGTATGAGCAGTTCTTC.

The chain employs TRBV7-8 and TRBJ2-3; D gene ambiguous. Germline lookup yields CDR1 SGHVS and CDR2 FQNEAQ. Trimming removed 2 bases from V and 0 bases from J, with 6 bases in between. This CDR3 region has 14 residues. The CDR3 sequence: CASSLQDSTDTQYF. The CDR3, as DNA: TGTGCCAGCAGCTTACAGGATAGCACAGATACGCAGTATTTT.

The chain recombines TRBV6-6 with TRBJ2-2; 9 positions match TRBD2. Looked up from germline, CDR1 is MNHNY and CDR2 is SVGAGI (reference sequence). The ends lost 10 bases at V and 7 bases at J; junction bases unmatched: 7. The CDR3 spans 13 residues. CDR3 in amino acids: CAMRLAEIGELFF. The DNA of the CDR3 is TGTGCCATGAGACTAGCGGAGATCGGGGAGCTGTTTTTT.

The genes are TRBV27 and TRBJ2-5; the match to TRBD2 covers 7 bases. With 6 bases clipped from V and 0 bases from J, the junction kept 10 bases outside the gene matches. Germline V gives CDR1 MNHEY, CDR2 SMNVEV (reference sequence). The CDR3 runs to 16 residues. DNA for the CDR3: TGTGCCAGCAGCGCTACGACTAGCAGCCACCAAGAGACCCAGTACTTC. Its protein is CASSATTSSHQETQYF.

The chain joins TRBV6-1 to TRBJ2-5, with D possibly TRBD1 on 6 matching bases. The CDR3 runs to 16 residues. Germline V gene data show CDR1 as MNHNS and CDR2 as SASEGT. Trimming took off 6 bases at V and 5 bases at J, with 22 bases between the two ends. This chain's CDR3 is CASSQGQRAFRETQYF. The CDR3 region has the DNA TGTGCCAGCAGCCAAGGACAGAGGGCCTTCCGGGAGACCCAGTACTTC.

There are a few counts of this clonotype. The chain joins TRBV20-1 to TRBJ1-5; 8 nucleotides align to TRBD1. Germline lookup yields CDR1 DFQATT and CDR2 SNEGSKA (reference sequence). The CDR3 sequence is 13 residues long. The trim removed 0 bases at V and 7 bases at J, leaving 2 bases unmatched. The DNA of the CDR3 is TGCAGTGCTAGAGAGGCAGGGGGCCAGCCCCAGCATTTT. Residues: CSAREAGGQPQHF.

This chain uses TRBV19 with TRBJ1-5; no clear D. The V gene's germline CDR1 is LNHDA and CDR2 SQIVND (reference sequence). There are 13 residues in the CDR3. V was clipped by 2 bases and J by 4 bases, with 6 bases between them. The CDR3 reads CASSISLNQPQHF. Here the CDR3 DNA reads TGTGCCAGTAGTATAAGCCTTAATCAGCCCCAGCATTTT.

This clonotype was counted a few times. V usage is TRBV12-3 or TRBV12-4 and J usage is TRBJ1-5; the D is unclear. The CDR3 runs to 12 residues. V was cut by 9 bases and J by 0 bases, with 6 bases left in between. In DNA form, the CDR3 reads TGTGCCAGTACACATAGCAATCAGCCCCAGCATTTT. This codes for CASTHSNQPQHF.

The gene calls are TRBV7-3 and TRBJ1-6, with D perhaps TRBD1 (5 bases). Trimming removed 5 bases from V and 4 bases from J, with 12 bases in between. The germline gives CDR1 SGHTA, CDR2 FQGTGA. The CDR3 is 15 residues long. CDR3 nucleotides: TGTGCCAGCAGCGTCTACAGGCAGTATAATTCACCCCTCCACTTT. Translated, it gives CASSVYRQYNSPLHF.

This clonotype was observed at least ten times. This sequence joins TRBV7-2 and TRBJ2-5; 11 positions agree with TRBD1. In germline, CDR1 is SGHTA, CDR2 FQGNSA. V was clipped by 5 bases and J by 5 bases; unmatched bases: 19. The CDR3 contains 19 residues. In nucleotides, the CDR3 is TGTGCCAGCAGCCCTAGTCCCCTTAGTCCGGACAGGGGGCAGGAGACCCAGTACTTC. Its protein product is CASSPSPLSPDRGQETQYF.

The chain employs TRBV7-6 and TRBJ2-3, with a possible D match to TRBD2 (6 bases). V was cut by 3 bases and J by 2 bases, with 12 bases left in between. Germline loops: CDR1 SGHVS, CDR2 FNYEAQ. This CDR3 spans 15 amino acids. The CDR3 DNA reads TGTGCCAGCAGCTTGTGGGGGAGGACCACAGATACGCAGTATTTT. Its protein is CASSLWGRTTDTQYF.

This clonotype was observed at least ten times. The chain links TRBV19 to TRBJ1-1; D ambiguous. Trimming shortened V by 3 bases and J by 0 bases, and 8 bases separated the two germline ends. CDR1 is LNHDA, CDR2 SQIVND, per germline (reference sequence). The CDR3 totals 14 residues. This CDR3 reads CASSISALNTEAFF. For the CDR3, the DNA is TGTGCCAGTAGTATTTCAGCGTTGAACACTGAAGCTTTCTTT.

V usage is TRBV2 and J usage is TRBJ1-5, with no clear D. There are 15 residues in the CDR3. Germline V gene lookup returns CDR1 SNHLY and CDR2 FYNNEI. V dropped 3 bases and J dropped 2 bases, with 11 bases sitting between them. The chain's CDR3 is CASSDSQWGNQPQHF. The CDR3 region has the DNA TGTGCCAGCAGTGACTCACAGTGGGGCAATCAGCCCCAGCATTTT.

The chain combines TRBV11-2 with TRBJ2-5; 9 bases are a match to TRBD2. J gave up 5 bases and V 6 bases, and 22 bases lay outside the gene matches. The CDR3 has 19 amino acids. The germline V gene has CDR1 SGHAT and CDR2 FQNNGV. The CDR3 nucleotides read TGTGCCAGCAGACCCTTCTTGCTAGGGACCGGGACTAGCATGGAGACCCAGTACTTC. This translates into CASRPFLLGTGTSMETQYF.